The T cell receptor (beta chain) under discussion was sequenced for a study of blood T cell repertoires in COVID-19. Study-wide background: There were acute and convalescent COVID-19 samples, and they came from the United States, Italy and Spain. Sources were T cells, B-cell-depleted T cells, or PBMCs; the material itself was cDNA or gDNA.

In the original workflow: Estimates of nucleated cell counts were drawn from the amplification of reference gene primers. Libraries were prepared by immunoSEQ multiplex PCR; TCRdb keeps only in-frame clonotypes and omits some of them. D and trimming were read from the DNA, whereas the V and J calls and clone size are those reported in that table. Of about 280,000 clones listed, roughly 90% are singletons. V lost 4 bases, J lost 2 bases, and 17 bases lay in between. The CDR3 consists of 16 residues. CDR1 is SNHLY, CDR2 FYNNEI, per germline. This chain joins TRBV2 and TRBJ1-2, with a possible D match to TRBD1 (6 bases). The specimen sequenced was peripheral blood. The clonotype was recovered from a man in his late teens or twenties with active or convalescent COVID-19. CDR3 sequence (DNA): TGTGCCAGCAGTGTGGCCAGGGGCACGCCGAACTATGGCTACACCTTC. Translated, it gives CASSVARGTPNYGYTF. Looking up the rest from reference TRBV2 and TRBJ1-2 gives the full variable domain: EPEVTQTPSHQVTQMGQEVILRCVPISNHLYFYWYRQILGQKVEFLVSFYNNEISEKSEIFDDQFSVERPDGSNFTLKIRSTKLEDSAMYFCASSVARGTPNYGYTFGSGTRLTVV.